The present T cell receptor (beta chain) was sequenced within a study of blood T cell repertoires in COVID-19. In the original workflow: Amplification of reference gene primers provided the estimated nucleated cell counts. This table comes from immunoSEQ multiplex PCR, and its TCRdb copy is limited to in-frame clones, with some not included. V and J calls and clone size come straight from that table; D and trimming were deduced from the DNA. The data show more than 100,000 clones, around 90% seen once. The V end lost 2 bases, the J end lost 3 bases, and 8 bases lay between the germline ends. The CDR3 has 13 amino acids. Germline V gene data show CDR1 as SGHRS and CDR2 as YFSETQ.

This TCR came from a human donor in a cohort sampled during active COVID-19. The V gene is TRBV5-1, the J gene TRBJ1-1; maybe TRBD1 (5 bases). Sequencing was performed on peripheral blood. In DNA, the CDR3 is TGCGCCAGCAGCTTCAGGGTTGACACTGAAGCTTTCTTT. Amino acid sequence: CASSFRVDTEAFF.